This T cell receptor (beta chain) is from a study of beta chain features in type 1 diabetes. Study-wide results and limits: The naive, central memory and Treg TCRB repertoires looked more alike in patients than they did in healthy donors.

In its sample, this clone was seen a few times. What it binds is unknown. Investigators reverse transcribed all isolated RNA, so they sequenced expressed TCRB transcripts. Generated by immunoSEQ multiplex PCR, the TCRdb table keeps only in-frame clones and is missing some. The table has around 300,000 clones, around 10% seen once; the top ten hold 0.015%. Germline-derived CDR1 and CDR2 are SGHAT and FQNNGV. The CDR3 sequence is 15 residues long. V gave up 5 bases and J gave up 4 bases; unmatched junction bases: 6. The chain is built from TRBV11-2 and TRBJ2-5; 11 bases are shared with TRBD2. The source material was naive CD4+ T cells from blood. The source of this sequence is a woman aged 25 to 39 in good health. The CDR3 protein is CASSKGLAGRETQYF. The CDR3, as DNA: TGTGCCAGCAGCAAAGGACTAGCGGGTAGAGAGACCCAGTACTTC.